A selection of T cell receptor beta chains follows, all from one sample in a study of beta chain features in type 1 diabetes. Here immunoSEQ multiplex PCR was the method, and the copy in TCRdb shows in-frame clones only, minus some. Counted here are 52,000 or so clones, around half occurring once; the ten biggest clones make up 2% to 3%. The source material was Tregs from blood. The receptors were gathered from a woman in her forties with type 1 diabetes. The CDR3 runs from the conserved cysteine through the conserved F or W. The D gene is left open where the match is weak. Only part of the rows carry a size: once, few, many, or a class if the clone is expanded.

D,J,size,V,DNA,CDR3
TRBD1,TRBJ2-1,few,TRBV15,TGTGCCACCAGGGACAGGGGGCGCGGAGGTGAGCAGTTCTTC,CATRDRGRGGEQFF
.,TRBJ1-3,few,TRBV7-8,TGTGCCAGCAGCCCTACAGGGAGAAACACCATATATTTT,CASSPTGRNTIYF
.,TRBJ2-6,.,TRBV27,TGTGCCAGCAGCCCAGACAGTCTATCTGGGGCCAACGTCCTGACTTTC,CASSPDSLSGANVLTF
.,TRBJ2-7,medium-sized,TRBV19,TGTGCCAGTAGATCCGACTTCTACGAGCAGTACTTC,CASRSDFYEQYF
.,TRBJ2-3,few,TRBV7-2,TGTGCCAGCAGGCCGGACGGTACGGGACTCCTCACAGATACGCAGTATTTT,CASRPDGTGLLTDTQYF
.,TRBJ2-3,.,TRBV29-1,TGCAGCGTAAGGGGCAGGGAAGGCACAGATACGCAGTATTTT,CSVRGREGTDTQYF
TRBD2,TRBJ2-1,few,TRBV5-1,TGCGCCAGCAGCGTGTGGGGGGGCTCCTACAATGAGCAGTTCTTC,CASSVWGGSYNEQFF
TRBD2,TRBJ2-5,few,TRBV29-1,TGCAGCGTCGGTAAAGCGGGGGCCGAAGAGACCCAGTACTTC,CSVGKAGAEETQYF
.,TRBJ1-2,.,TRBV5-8,TGTGCCAGCTTTCCCGAGGAGGGCTATGGCTACACCTTC,CASFPEEGYGYTF
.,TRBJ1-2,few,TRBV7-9,TGTGCCAGCAGCTCGAGGGTAGGCTACACCTTC,CASSSRVGYTF
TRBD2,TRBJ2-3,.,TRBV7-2,TGTGCCAGCAGCCCAAGTGGGACTAGCGGGGCGAAAGATACGCAGTATTTT,CASSPSGTSGAKDTQYF
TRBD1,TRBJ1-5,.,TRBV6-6,TGTGCCAGCAGTTTTCAGGGGGCCCATCAGCCCCAGCATTTT,CASSFQGAHQPQHF
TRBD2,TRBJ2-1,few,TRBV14,TGTGCCAGCAGCCCTGGGACTAGCGGATACAATGAGCAGTTCTTC,CASSPGTSGYNEQFF
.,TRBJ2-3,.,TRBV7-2,TGTGCCAGCAGCGAACAGGGTAGAGATACGCAGTATTTT,CASSEQGRDTQYF
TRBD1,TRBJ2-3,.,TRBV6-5,TGTGCCAGCAGTGGGACAGGGCCCACAGATACGCAGTATTTT,CASSGTGPTDTQYF
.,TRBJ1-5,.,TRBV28,TGTGCCAGCAGTCAAATCAATCAGCCCCAGCATTTT,CASSQINQPQHF
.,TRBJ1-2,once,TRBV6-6,TGTGCCAGCAGTTACTCGAAGGCCAGTAGCAACTATGGCTACACCTTC,CASSYSKASSNYGYTF
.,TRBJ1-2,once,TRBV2,TGTGCCAGCATGGGACAACTAACGGGGGGCTACACCTTC,CASMGQLTGGYTF
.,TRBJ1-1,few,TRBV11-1,TGTGCCAGCAGTTGGAAAAGACTCACTGAAGCTTTCTTT,CASSWKRLTEAFF
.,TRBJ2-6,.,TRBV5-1,TGCGCCAGCAGCTTGGCCTCAGGGCTCCGGGCCAACGTCCTGACTTTC,CASSLASGLRANVLTF
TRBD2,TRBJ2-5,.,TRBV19,TGTGCCAGTAAGCTTAGCGGGAGTTCAGAGACCCAGTACTTC,CASKLSGSSETQYF
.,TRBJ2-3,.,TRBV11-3,TGTGCCAGCAGCTTAGGACTTGAGACAGATACGCAGTATTTT,CASSLGLETDTQYF
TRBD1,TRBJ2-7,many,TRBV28,TGTGCCAGCAGTCCGACAGGGCACAAACCCTACGAGCAGTACTTC,CASSPTGHKPYEQYF
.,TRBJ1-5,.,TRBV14,TGTGCCAGCAGCCTTACAGGAGGCAATCAGCCCCAGCATTTT,CASSLTGGNQPQHF
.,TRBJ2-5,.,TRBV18,TGTGCCAGCTCACCACCTGTTAGCTTGGAGACCCAGTACTTC,CASSPPVSLETQYF
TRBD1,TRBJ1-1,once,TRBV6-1,TGTGCCATTGGGACAGGGTTGAACACTGAAGCTTTCTTT,CAIGTGLNTEAFF
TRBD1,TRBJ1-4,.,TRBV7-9,TGTGCCAGCACCTCCGGGACAGCAAATGAAAAACTGTTTTTT,CASTSGTANEKLFF
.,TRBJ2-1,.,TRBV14,TGTGCCAGCAGCCAAGATTGGAGTCTTGAGCAGTTCTTC,CASSQDWSLEQFF
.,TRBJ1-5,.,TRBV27,TGTGCCAGCAGTTCCCACGAGGGCGGGTTCAATCAGCCCCAGCATTTT,CASSSHEGGFNQPQHF
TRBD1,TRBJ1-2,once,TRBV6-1,TGTGCCAGTAGATCTTGGACAGGGGGCATTGTTGGCTACACCTTC,CASRSWTGGIVGYTF
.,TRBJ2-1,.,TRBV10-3,TGTGCCATCAGGAAACAGGGCAATGAGCAGTTCTTC,CAIRKQGNEQFF
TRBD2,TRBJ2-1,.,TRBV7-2,TGTGCCAGCAGCTTAGGGGGACTAGCCAGATATGAGCAGTTCTTC,CASSLGGLARYEQFF
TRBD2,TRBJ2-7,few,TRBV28,TGTGCCAGCAGCACTAGCGGGGGGTTGGACGAGCAGTACTTC,CASSTSGGLDEQYF
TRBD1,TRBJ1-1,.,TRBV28,TGTGCCAGCAGTCCTGGGACAGCCGAAGCTTTCTTT,CASSPGTAEAFF
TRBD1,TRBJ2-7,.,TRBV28,TGTGCCAGCAGCCGCCGGGACAGGGCCTTCAACGAGCAGTACTTC,CASSRRDRAFNEQYF
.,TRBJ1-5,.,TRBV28,TGTGCCAGCAGTGGACTAAATCAGCCCCAGCATTTT,CASSGLNQPQHF
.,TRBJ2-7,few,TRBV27,TGTGCCAGCAGTTTAAACAGGTCCCCCCGACAACCCTACGAGCAGTACTTC,CASSLNRSPRQPYEQYF
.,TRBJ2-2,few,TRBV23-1,TGCGCCAGCAGCCCTTGGGCCCGGGAGCTGTTTTTT,CASSPWARELFF
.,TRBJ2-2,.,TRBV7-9,TGTGCCAGCAGCCCAAGGGTGCAGGGGAACACCGGGGAGCTGTTTTTT,CASSPRVQGNTGELFF
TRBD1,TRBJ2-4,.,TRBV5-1,TGCGCCAGCAGGGAGACAGGGGGGATTAAGGACATTCAGTACTTC,CASRETGGIKDIQYF
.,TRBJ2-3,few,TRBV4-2,TGTGCCAGCAGCCAAGATCTTATGTTGTTCGATACGCAGTATTTT,CASSQDLMLFDTQYF
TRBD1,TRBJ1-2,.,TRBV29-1,TGCAGCGTTGTGGGACAGGGGGCAGTCTATGGCTACACCTTC,CSVVGQGAVYGYTF
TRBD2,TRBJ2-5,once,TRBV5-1,TGCGCCAGCAGCTCACTAGCGGGGGGGCCAGAGACCCAGTACTTC,CASSSLAGGPETQYF
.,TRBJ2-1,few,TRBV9,TGTGCCAGCAGCGTAGCACTTCACGATGAGCAGTTCTTC,CASSVALHDEQFF
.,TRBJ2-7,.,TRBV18,TGTGCCAGCTCAGTCTCCGGGAGCTTTTTC,CASSVSGSFF
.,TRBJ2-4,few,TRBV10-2,TGCGCCAGCAGTGAGAGGGGGAACATTCAGTACTTC,CASSERGNIQYF
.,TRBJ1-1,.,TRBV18,TGTGCCAGCTCACCAAGGGCAGGGAAGAACACTGAAGCTTTCTTT,CASSPRAGKNTEAFF
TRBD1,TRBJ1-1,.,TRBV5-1,TGCGCCAGCGGGGAACCAGGGGGAAACGCTTTCTTT,CASGEPGGNAFF
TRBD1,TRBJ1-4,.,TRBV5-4,TGTGCCAGCAGCTGGACAGGGGAGGAAAAACTGTTTTTT,CASSWTGEEKLFF
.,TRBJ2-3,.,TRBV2,TGTGCCAGCAGTCCGTTAGATACGCAGTATTTT,CASSPLDTQYF
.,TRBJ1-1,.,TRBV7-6,TGTGCCAGCAGCTTAGTCTTGGAAGCTTTCTTT,CASSLVLEAFF
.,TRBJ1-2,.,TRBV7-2,TGTGCCAGCAGCTTAGGGGCAGATAACTATGGCTACACCTTC,CASSLGADNYGYTF
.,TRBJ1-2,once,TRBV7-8,TGTGCCAGCAGCTTAGGGGTGGGGACACCATATGGCTACACCTTC,CASSLGVGTPYGYTF
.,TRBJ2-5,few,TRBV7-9,TGTGCCAGCAGCTTAGGATTTGAGGGGACCCAGTACTTC,CASSLGFEGTQYF
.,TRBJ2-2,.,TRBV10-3,TGTGCCATCAGTGAGGTAGCAGGGGACACCGGGGAGCTGTTTTTT,CAISEVAGDTGELFF
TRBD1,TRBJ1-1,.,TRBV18,TGTGCCAGCTCACCTGAAGGGGGCGGCGTCACTGAAGCTTTCTTT,CASSPEGGGVTEAFF
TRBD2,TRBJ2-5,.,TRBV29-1,TGCAGCGTTGAGGTACTAGCGGGAGACCCCGGGGGTGAGCAGTACTTC,CSVEVLAGDPGGEQYF
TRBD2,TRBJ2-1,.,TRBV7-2,TGTGCCAGCAGCCCAAGGACTAGCGGGACCTACAATGAGCAGTTCTTC,CASSPRTSGTYNEQFF